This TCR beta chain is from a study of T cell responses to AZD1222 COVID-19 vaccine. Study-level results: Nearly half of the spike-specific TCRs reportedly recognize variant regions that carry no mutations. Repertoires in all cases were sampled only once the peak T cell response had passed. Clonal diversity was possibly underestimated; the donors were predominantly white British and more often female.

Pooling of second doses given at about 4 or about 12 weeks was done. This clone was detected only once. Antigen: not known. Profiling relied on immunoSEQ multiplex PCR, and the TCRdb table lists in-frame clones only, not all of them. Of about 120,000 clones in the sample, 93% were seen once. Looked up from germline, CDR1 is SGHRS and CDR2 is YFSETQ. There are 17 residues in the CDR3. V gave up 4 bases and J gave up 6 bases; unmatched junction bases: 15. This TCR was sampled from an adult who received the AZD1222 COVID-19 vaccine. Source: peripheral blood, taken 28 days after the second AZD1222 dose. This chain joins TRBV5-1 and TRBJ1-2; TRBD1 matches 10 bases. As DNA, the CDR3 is TGCGCCAGCAGCCAACATTCCGGGACAGGGGAAGAGGATGGCTACACCTTC. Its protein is CASSQHSGTGEEDGYTF.